The clone carrying this T cell receptor (beta chain) is labeled as medium-sized. Its antigen is not identified. The sample is drawn from a study of T cell repertoires in aging, cancer and after chemotherapy. Background on the study: Donor ages fell into six groups from 30 or younger up to 70 or older. Broader study findings: Median generation probability rose over the chemotherapy interval in each cancer cohort, suggesting rebound thymic output.

A mixed TRB-A/B primer pool amplified rearranged TRB by multiplex touch-down PCR. MiXCR was run by TCRdb on the multiplex PCR reads, yielding one entry per CDR3 protein. Among approximately 5,900 distinct CDR3 sequences listed, 25% to 30% were seen once. The germline gives CDR1 SGHNT, CDR2 YYREEE (reference sequence). The trim removed 4 bases at V and 5 bases at J, leaving 6 bases unmatched. The CDR3 runs 14 residues. Amplification of TCR beta used genomic DNA extracted from peripheral blood. Sequencing input: blood. The rearrangement joins TRBV5-4 to TRBJ2-5, with 9 positions matching TRBD2. This TCR was sampled from a human donor in good health. The DNA for the CDR3 is TGTGCCAGCAGCCAACAAGGACTAGCGGAGACCCAGTACTTC. This sequence encodes CASSQQGLAETQYF. The entire variable domain, with the rest obtained from reference TRBV5-4 and TRBJ2-5, is as follows: ETGVTQSPTHLIKTRGQQVTLRCSSQSGHNTVSWYQQALGQGPQFIFQYYREEENGRGNFPPRFSGLQFPNYSSELNVNALELDDSALYLCASSQQGLAETQYFGPGTRLLVL.